The 14 T cell receptor beta chains below come from one sample, sequenced in a study of cytomegalovirus exposure and HLA in healthy donors. 13 Jbeta primers and 60 Vbeta primers were used for the PCR. Produced via immunoSEQ multiplex PCR; TCRdb's table is partial and in-frame only. This table has 140,000 or so clones, approximately 78% appearing once. The source material was PBMCs. The receptors stem from a female donor in good health and CMV-seronegative.

J is TRBJ1-4 and V is TRBV28, with 9 positions matching TRBD1. Germline lookup yields CDR1 MDHEN and CDR2 SYDVKM. The CDR3 sequence is 14 residues long. Losses at the gene ends were 4 bases for V and 7 bases for J; bases not matched to a gene: 4. The DNA of the CDR3 is TGTGCCAGCAGTTCGACAGGGGGTAGTGAAAAACTGTTTTTT. Amino acids: CASSSTGGSEKLFF.

The rearrangement uses TRBV5-1 and TRBJ1-4; tentatively, D is TRBD1 (5 bases). The CDR3 totals 15 residues. Germline assignment: CDR1 SGHRS and CDR2 YFSETQ. V was clipped by 2 bases and J by 3 bases, with 11 bases between them. CDR3: CASSFARAPNEKLFF. CDR3 bases: TGCGCCAGCAGCTTTGCCAGGGCGCCTAATGAAAAACTGTTTTTT.

The V and J genes are TRBV27 and TRBJ1-4; the D is unclear. The V end was cut by 2 bases, the J end by 7 bases, with 20 bases between. The CDR3 length is 17 residues. Germline CDR1 reads MNHEY; CDR2 reads SMNVEV (reference sequence). As DNA, the CDR3 is TGTGCCAGCAGTTTAGACGGGATCTTTAGCGAAGTTGAAAAACTGTTTTTT. Translation: CASSLDGIFSEVEKLFF.

The chain carries TRBV7-2 and TRBJ2-7; no clear D. CDR1 is SGHTA, CDR2 FQGNSA, per germline. V was cut by 4 bases and J by 2 bases, with 12 bases left in between. There are 14 residues in the CDR3. Here the CDR3 DNA reads TGTGCCAGCAGCTCACCCTACAGAGCCTACGAGCAGTACTTC. Translation: CASSSPYRAYEQYF.

This chain connects TRBV5-5 to TRBJ1-5; TRBD1 matches at 7 bases. The V gene's germline CDR1 is SGHKS and CDR2 YYEKEE (reference sequence). This CDR3 has 14 amino acids. Losses at the gene ends were 5 bases for V and 7 bases for J; bases not matched to a gene: 9. CDR3 loop: CASSYTGVRQPQHF. For the CDR3, the DNA is TGTGCCAGCAGTTACACAGGGGTGAGGCAGCCCCAGCATTTT.

This chain links TRBV4-1 with TRBJ1-1, with 7 positions matching TRBD1. Germline V gene lookup returns CDR1 MGHRA and CDR2 YSYEKL. The CDR3 is made up of 15 amino acids. J lost 6 bases, V lost 0 bases, and 7 bases had no gene match. Written as DNA, the CDR3 is TGCGCCAGCAGCCAAGATTTGACAGGGATACCTGAAGCTTTCTTT. The encoded protein is CASSQDLTGIPEAFF.

The rearrangement joins TRBV6-6 to TRBJ1-4; TRBD1 might be the D (5 bases). From germline, CDR1 is MNHNY and CDR2 SVGAGI (reference sequence). The length of the CDR3 is 14 residues. Trimming removed 1 base at V and 7 bases at J, with 10 bases between. The CDR3 bases are TGTGCCAGCAGTTACTATTTAAGGGGTGAAAAACTGTTTTTT. The encoded protein is CASSYYLRGEKLFF.

This chain connects TRBV18 to TRBJ1-1; 12 bases are a match to TRBD1. Germline V gives CDR1 KGHSH, CDR2 LQKENI. This CDR3 is built from 19 residues. Germline trimming cut 3 bases from V and 3 bases from J; bases unmatched to any gene: 14. CDR3 bases: TGTGCCAGCTCACCCGTAGTATACGGGACAGGGGGCGAGGACACTGAAGCTTTCTTT. Its translation is CASSPVVYGTGGEDTEAFF.

This clone has a handful of counts. The chain employs TRBV28 and TRBJ1-4, with a possible D match to TRBD1 (5 bases). V was cut by 3 bases and J by 5 bases, with 10 bases left in between. The CDR3 has 14 amino acids. The V gene's germline CDR1 is MDHEN and CDR2 SYDVKM. The CDR3 loop reads CASSLLQENEKLFF. The CDR3 bases are TGTGCCAGCAGTTTGTTACAGGAGAATGAAAAACTGTTTTTT. Full variable domain (outside the CDR3, taken from reference TRBV28 and TRBJ1-4): DVKVTQSSRYLVKRTGEKVFLECVQDMDHENMFWYRQDPGLGLRLIYFSYDVKMKEKGDIPEGYSVSREKKERFSLILESASTNQTSMYLCASSLLQENEKLFFGSGTQLSVL.

The chain carries TRBV28 and TRBJ1-3; possibly TRBD1 for D (6 bases). The length of the CDR3 is 14 residues. Trimming took 5 bases from V and 0 from J, leaving 8 bases between them. The germline gives CDR1 MDHEN, CDR2 SYDVKM. CDR3 loop: CASSRQVSGNTIYF. The CDR3 DNA reads TGTGCCAGCAGTCGACAGGTCTCTGGAAACACCATATATTTT. The variable domain in full, completed from reference TRBV28 and TRBJ1-3, reads DVKVTQSSRYLVKRTGEKVFLECVQDMDHENMFWYRQDPGLGLRLIYFSYDVKMKEKGDIPEGYSVSREKKERFSLILESASTNQTSMYLCASSRQVSGNTIYFGEGSWLTVV.

V gene TRBV7-2 combines with J gene TRBJ1-6, with D possibly TRBD1 on 6 matching bases. The CDR3 extends over 15 amino acids. Germline-derived CDR1 and CDR2 are SGHTA and FQGNSA. The ends were cut back, 4 bases at V and 3 bases at J, with 10 bases in the middle. CDR3 sequence: CASSSGQSYNSPLHF. CDR3 in DNA: TGTGCCAGCAGCTCAGGACAGAGCTATAATTCACCCCTCCACTTT.

The chain recombines TRBV2 with TRBJ2-5; the match to TRBD1 covers 7 bases. The CDR3 consists of 14 residues. The V segment lost 4 bases and the J segment 5 bases; nucleotides outside the gene matches: 7. Germline V gives CDR1 SNHLY, CDR2 FYNNEI. The CDR3 coding sequence is TGTGCCAGCAGTGCGACAGGGAGTTTGGAGACCCAGTACTTC. Its translation: CASSATGSLETQYF.

CDR3 region: CASSLQDRSVYGYTF. DNA for the CDR3: TGCGCCAGCAGCCTACAGGACAGGAGCGTCTATGGCTACACCTTC. This chain links TRBV4-1 with TRBJ1-2, with 7 positions matching TRBD1. Germline trimming cut 4 bases from V and 4 bases from J; bases unmatched to any gene: 9. Germline V gene sequence: CDR1 MGHRA, CDR2 YSYEKL. This CDR3 has 15 amino acids.

This chain connects TRBV28 to TRBJ2-1; D gene uncertain. V was trimmed by 5 bases and J by 8 bases, leaving 13 bases between them. The CDR3 contains 13 residues. Germline V gene data show CDR1 as MDHEN and CDR2 as SYDVKM. The chain's CDR3 is CASSLGSGDEQFF. The DNA for the CDR3 is TGTGCCAGCAGTCTAGGTTCCGGCGATGAGCAGTTCTTC.